One T cell receptor (beta chain) is described in this entry. What it recognizes is unknown. The sample comes from a study of shared clonotypes between healthy human individuals. Study-wide background: Per donor, three plates held CD4 naive cells, three held CD4 memory, two held CD8 naive and one held CD8 memory. Study results and limitations: On the whole, naive subsets had larger estimated richness than memory subsets had. Shared across a handful of donors were roughly 5% of the naive CD4 clonotypes.

In the original processing: Junction-only sequences without quality scores were provided by ImmunoSEQ, so filtering was different. Clones were sequenced by immunoSEQ multiplex PCR, and TCRdb holds only the in-frame ones, with some missing. D and trimming were read from the DNA, whereas the V and J calls and clone size are those reported in that table. Of 2.3 million or so clones detected, just over 90% appear once; the ten largest clones hold 0.39%. The length of the CDR3 is 16 residues. The V and J ends lost 3 bases and 6 bases, in that order; junction bases with no gene match: 11. The germline gives CDR1 SEHNR, CDR2 FQNEAQ (reference sequence).

Sequenced: naive CD4+ T cells from PBMCs. The subset here: CD45RA+ positively selected. This chain uses TRBV7-9 with TRBJ1-2; 9 positions match TRBD1. This clonotype originated in a man aged 18 to 35 in good health. Some clones in this sample may be carry-over from other donors' samples. CDR3 DNA: TGTGCCAGCAGCTTGCTCACGGGACAGGGTTCAAATGGCTACACCTTC. It encodes CASSLLTGQGSNGYTF.